This T cell receptor beta chain derives from a study of beta chain features in type 1 diabetes. The sample holds a few counts of this clone. As yet, its antigen is unknown. Trimming took off 6 bases at V and 4 bases at J, with 19 bases between the two ends. The CDR3 consists of 14 residues. Germline CDR1 is SQVTM and CDR2 is ANQGSEA. Study outcomes and limitations: The naive, central memory and Treg TCRB repertoires of patients appeared to be more similar to one another than those of healthy donors. Cells that show high TCR expression could be over-represented by cDNA sequencing. A moderate, significant TCRB CDR3 shortening appeared in type 1 diabetes across four CD4+ subsets.

The study reverse transcribed the entire isolated RNA, so it sequenced expressed TCRB transcripts. Profiling relied on immunoSEQ multiplex PCR, and the TCRdb table lists in-frame clones only, not all of them. The sample lists roughly 330,000 clones, less than 15% occurring once. This rearrangement joins TRBV29-1 to TRBJ2-7; perhaps TRBD1 as D (8 bases). Sequencing was performed on naive CD4+ T cells from blood. The source of this sequence is a woman aged 18-30 years with type 1 diabetes. The CDR3: CSVGGQGATYEQYF. For the CDR3, the DNA is TGCAGCGTCGGGGGGCAGGGGGCGACGTACGAGCAGTACTTC.